The next 13 T cell receptor beta chains were all read from a single sample in a study of T cell clones after liver transplantation. What these receptors recognize is not known. Generated by immunoSEQ multiplex PCR, the TCRdb table keeps only in-frame clones and is missing some. The sample holds about 5,000 clones, about 40% seen once. Sequencing of dividing CFSE-low cells from the MLR defined alloreactive TCRbeta sequences. Material for sequencing was CD4+ T cells from cultured PBMCs. The receptor source for this set is a human patient who received a liver transplant. A subset of T cells may come from the graft donor.

The chain has TRBV15 and TRBJ2-3, with 8 bases identical to TRBD2. Germline CDR1 LNHNV, CDR2 YYDKDF (reference sequence). Trimming cost V 0 bases and J 5 bases; bases outside gene matches: 7. This CDR3 contains 16 residues. CDR3 in amino acids: CATSRDGVAGQDTQYF. For the CDR3, the DNA is TGTGCCACCAGCAGAGATGGAGTAGCGGGACAAGATACGCAGTATTTT.

In nucleotides, the CDR3 is TGTGCCAGCAGCCCCCAATTGGGCAGGGAGACTGAAGCTTTCTTT. Protein product: CASSPQLGRETEAFF. The chain has TRBV5-4 and TRBJ1-1; D possibly corresponds to TRBD1 (5 bases). Trimming pared 4 bases from V and 5 bases from J, leaving 18 bases between. CDR1 is SGHNT, CDR2 YYREEE, per germline (reference sequence). The CDR3 runs to 15 residues.

Within the sample, this clone is medium-sized (0.01 to 0.1%). This chain links TRBV11-2 with TRBJ2-7, with D possibly TRBD1 on 5 matching bases. V lost 4 bases, J lost 3 bases, and 13 bases lay in between. CDR1 SGHAT and CDR2 FQNNGV come from the germline V gene. The CDR3 loop spans 14 amino acids. The CDR3 DNA sequence: TGTGCCAGCAGCTCCCCGACAGCCGTCTACGAGCAGTACTTC. Its protein is CASSSPTAVYEQYF.

This clone has more than one count but fewer than ten. This chain links TRBV19 with TRBJ2-5, with D hard to call. The CDR3 totals 12 residues. The V end lost 5 bases, the J end lost 5 bases, and 9 bases lay between the germline ends. Germline CDR1 LNHDA, CDR2 SQIVND (reference sequence). CDR3 sequence reads: CASSVPWETQYF. CDR3 in DNA: TGTGCCAGTAGTGTCCCGTGGGAGACCCAGTACTTC. Full variable domain (missing parts from reference TRBV19 and TRBJ2-5): DGGITQSPKYLFRKEGQNVTLSCEQNLNHDAMYWYRQDPGQGLRLIYYSQIVNDFQKGDIAEGYSVSREKKESFPLTVTSAQKNPTAFYLCASSVPWETQYFGPGTRLLVL.

This clone was detected only a few times. The rearrangement uses TRBV5-1 and TRBJ2-5; D perhaps matches TRBD2 (5 bases). V lost 2 bases and J 5 bases, leaving 10 bases between the germline ends. CDR1 is SGHRS, CDR2 YFSETQ, per germline. CDR3 size: 13 residues. The CDR3 region has the DNA TGCGCCAGCAGCTTCGGGATAGGGGAGACCCAGTACTTC. This gives the protein CASSFGIGETQYF.

This clone was seen a handful of times. The CDR3 sequence is CASSLGGSRANYGYTF. The CDR3 region has the DNA TGTGCCAGCAGCTTAGGAGGGAGCCGCGCTAACTATGGCTACACCTTC. The chain joins TRBV7-9 to TRBJ1-2; D not resolved. CDR1 and CDR2 (germline): SEHNR, FQNEAQ (reference sequence). The V end was cut by 1 base, the J end by 0 bases, with 12 bases between. This CDR3 region has 16 residues. The full variable domain, in which reference TRBV7-9 and TRBJ1-2 provide the parts outside the CDR3, is DTGVSQNPRHKITKRGQNVTFRCDPISEHNRLYWYRQTLGQGPEFLTYFQNEAQLEKSRLLSDRFSAERPKGSFSTLEIQRTEQGDSAMYLCASSLGGSRANYGYTFGSGTRLTVV.

In this sample, this clone is medium-sized. The chain recombines TRBV6-1 with TRBJ1-2; tentative D call: TRBD1 (6 bases). Trimming cost V 8 bases and J 3 bases, with 13 bases left between them. This CDR3 is built from 13 residues. Germline lookup yields CDR1 MNHNS and CDR2 SASEGT. The CDR3 spells CASAQGPDYGYTF. As DNA, the CDR3 is TGTGCCAGCGCGCAGGGGCCGGACTATGGCTACACCTTC.

Here the CDR3 DNA reads TGTGCCAGCAGTGAAGCGCTTCCCCGGGAGGAAGGGGTTACGCAGTATTTT. As protein: CASSEALPREEGVTQYF. This sequence joins TRBV2 and TRBJ2-3; 7 bases align to TRBD2. Trimming removed 0 bases from V and 8 bases from J; junction bases left unmatched: 14. CDR3 size: 17 residues. Germline lookup yields CDR1 SNHLY and CDR2 FYNNEI.

V and J are TRBV29-1 and TRBJ2-3; no firm D call. Per the germline V gene, CDR1 is SQVTM and CDR2 is ANQGSEA. V shed 7 bases and J shed 8 bases, with 16 bases lying between them. The CDR3 runs to 12 residues. CDR3 region: CSARPPSGTQYF. In DNA form, the CDR3 reads TGCAGCGCTCGACCCCCCTCGGGTACGCAGTATTTT.

This sequence joins TRBV5-1 and TRBJ2-5; a possible D gene is TRBD1 (7 bases). Germline loops: CDR1 SGHRS, CDR2 YFSETQ. V was pared by 7 bases and J by 0 bases, with 13 bases between. This CDR3 contains 14 residues. The CDR3 loop reads CASEEGAHQETQYF. CDR3 sequence (DNA): TGCGCCAGCGAGGAGGGGGCACACCAAGAGACCCAGTACTTC.

In its sample, this clone was seen a few times. The V gene is TRBV28, the J gene TRBJ1-2, with D perhaps matching TRBD1 (6 bases). From germline, CDR1 is MDHEN and CDR2 SYDVKM. V gave up 7 bases and J gave up 4 bases, with 13 bases separating them. This CDR3 is 13 amino acids long. CDR3 amino acids: CASTTQGGYGYTF. The CDR3 coding sequence is TGTGCCAGCACTACACAGGGTGGCTATGGCTACACCTTC.

This sequence joins TRBV7-2 and TRBJ1-2; TRBD1 might be the D (6 bases). Germline V gene sequence: CDR1 SGHTA, CDR2 FQGNSA. CDR3 length: 14 residues. V gave up 1 base and J gave up 4 bases, with 10 bases separating them. CDR3 amino acids: CASSLDRAGYGYTF. CDR3 coding DNA: TGTGCCAGCAGCTTAGACAGGGCGGGCTATGGCTACACCTTC.

The chain is built from TRBV28 and TRBJ2-7; unclear D gene. V gave up 2 bases and J gave up 0 bases, with 20 bases separating them. The CDR3 length is 18 residues. CDR1 is MDHEN and CDR2 is SYDVKM in the germline V gene. CDR3 nucleotides: TGTGCCAGCAGTTTAGCCCGAATCGGAAAGGCTAGCTCCTACGAGCAGTACTTC. It encodes CASSLARIGKASSYEQYF.